This TCR beta chain was identified during a study of blood T cells in healthy people across ages (dated by TCRdb to the mid-2010s). About the study as a whole: In model experiments, template switching captured about one uniquely barcoded TCR beta cDNA molecule for every two T cells. For two donors (one aged 18 to 30 and one aged 80 or older), the study analyzed two additional independent replicas of 1 million unique cDNA reads from the same blood draw. Age-related changes in TCR beta repertoire diversity were measured in the study by deep sequencing normalized with unique cDNA molecular identifiers. To avoid experimental bias, donors of different ages were randomly spread across the sequencing lanes. Donors were grouped into four age groups: young (average approximately 15 years), middle-aged (less than 40), aged (approximately 58) and long-lived (approximately 78). The paper's findings and limits, for the study overall: Conclusive comparison of naive and antigen-experienced compartments was prevented by the profiling of bulk unsorted PBMCs. Donor CMV infection status was unknown, potentially confounding age-related changes in expanded clonotypes. A strong correlation was found between observed TCR beta diversity and the percentage of naive T cells measured by flow cytometry. Estimates of total diversity based on one million sequenced T cells were considered lower bounds and underestimates. As age increased, observed TCR beta diversity per million T cells dropped in a roughly linear way, and a significant reduction was already evident by age around 41. Compared with the aged group, the long-lived group had more naive CD4+ T cells, fewer expanded clones and increased TCR diversity, suggesting age selection.

This clonotype was counted a few times. The clone's antigen remains unknown. Within one base of it there is no much larger clone, and no base qualities were kept. After removal of 6 bases from V and 2 bases from J, the junction retains 10 bases not matched to a gene. Taken from the germline V gene (reference sequence), the CDR1 and CDR2 loops are DFQATT and SNEGSKA. Inclusive of the bounding cysteine and phenylalanine, the CDR3 is 16 residues long. Here the CDR3 DNA is all that survives: 48 bases in frame from base 1. The 39 donors, aged about 6 to 90 years, were systemically healthy Caucasian individuals from Russia. About 10 milliliters of peripheral blood were drawn from each donor into EDTA-treated Vacutainer tubes. PBMCs were isolated by Ficoll-Paque density-gradient centrifugation, with at least 7 million obtained per sample. Total RNA was extracted from PBMCs with Trizol reagent, with at least 6 micrograms obtained per sample. Naive CD45RAhigh/CD27high T cell percentages were measured by flow cytometry on a PBMC aliquot from every donor.

Libraries were built with 5' RACE. Sequencing was performed on an Illumina HiSeq 2500. A second about 6 to 11 cycle PCR used a sample-barcoded 5' primer and a J-beta primer mix. A template-switch 5' adaptor carrying 12 random nucleotides introduced a unique molecular identifier onto each TCR beta cDNA molecule. At least 2.5 million CDR3-containing paired-end reads were obtained from each sample. First-strand cDNA synthesis was performed from all RNA using the Mint cDNA synthesis kit, with priming by a TRBC-specific oligonucleotide. Following uracil-DNA glycosylase treatment, a first 18-cycle PCR with universal primers M1SS and BC2_uni_R was performed on all cDNA. As for how the authors treated the data: For normalization, 1 million high-quality reads, each with a distinct molecular identifier, were randomly selected from each sample. Reads with shared molecular identifiers were discarded instead of being binned into consensus sequences. CDR3 identification, clonotype clustering and error correction used MiTCR with a Q25 quality threshold and the strictest error-elimination algorithm. A nonparametric unseen species model with Euler transformation was used to estimate a lower bound on total TCR beta diversity. TCRdb reanalyzed the raw reads on its own, using fastp at Q25 for trimming and MiXCR for clone calling, and kept in-frame beta chains. Rows with a matching CDR3 protein are joined into one entry that keeps the most common DNA and genes. Clone size and V and J calls follow TCRdb, not the original study. The sample yields 700,000 to 850,000 distinct CDR3 sequences; roughly 34% were counted once. The ten largest clonotypes hold around 13% of the sample.

The source is a young man in good health. The sample taken for sequencing was blood. Recombination joined TRBV20-1 with TRBJ2-3; TRBD2 lines up with 11 middle nucleotides. The DNA reads TGCAGTGCCGCCCCTTATAGCGGGGGGGCCACAGATACGCAGTATTTT. It specifies CSAAPYSGGATDTQYF.